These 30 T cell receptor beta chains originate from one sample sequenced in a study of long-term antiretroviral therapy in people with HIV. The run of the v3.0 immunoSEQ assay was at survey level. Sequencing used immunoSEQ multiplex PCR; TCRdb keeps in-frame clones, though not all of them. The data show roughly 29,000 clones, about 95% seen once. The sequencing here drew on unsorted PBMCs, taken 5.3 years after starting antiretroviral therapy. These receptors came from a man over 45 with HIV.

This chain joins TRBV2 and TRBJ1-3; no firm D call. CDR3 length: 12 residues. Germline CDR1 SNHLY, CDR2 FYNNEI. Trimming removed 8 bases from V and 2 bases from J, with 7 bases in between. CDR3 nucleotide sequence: TGTGCCAGCCTAACCCCTGGAAACACCATATATTTT. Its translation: CASLTPGNTIYF.

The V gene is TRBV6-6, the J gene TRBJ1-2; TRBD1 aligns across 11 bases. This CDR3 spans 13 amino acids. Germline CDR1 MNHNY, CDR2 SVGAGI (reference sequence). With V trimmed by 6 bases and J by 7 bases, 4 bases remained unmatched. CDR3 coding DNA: TGTGCCAGCAGAGCGGGACAGGGGGTTGGCTACACCTTC. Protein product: CASRAGQGVGYTF.

For the CDR3, the DNA is TGTGCCAGTAGCTCCGACAACACTCCGCATCAGCCCCAGCATTTT. It encodes CASSSDNTPHQPQHF. V usage is TRBV19 and J usage is TRBJ1-5, with no clear D. Per the germline V gene, CDR1 is LNHDA and CDR2 is SQIVND (reference sequence). V was pared by 6 bases and J by 5 bases, with 17 bases between. CDR3 length: 15 residues.

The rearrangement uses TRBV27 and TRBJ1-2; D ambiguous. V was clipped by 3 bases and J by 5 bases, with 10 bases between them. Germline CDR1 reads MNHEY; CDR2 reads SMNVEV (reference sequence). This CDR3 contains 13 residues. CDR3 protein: CASSFQSGYGYTF. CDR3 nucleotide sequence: TGTGCCAGCAGTTTTCAATCGGGATATGGCTACACCTTC.

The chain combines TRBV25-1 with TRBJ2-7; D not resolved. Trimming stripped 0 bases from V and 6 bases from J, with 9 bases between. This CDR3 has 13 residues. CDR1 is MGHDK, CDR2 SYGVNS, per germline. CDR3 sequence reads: CASSEYTRGEQYF. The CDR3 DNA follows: TGTGCCAGCAGTGAATACACCAGAGGCGAGCAGTACTTC.

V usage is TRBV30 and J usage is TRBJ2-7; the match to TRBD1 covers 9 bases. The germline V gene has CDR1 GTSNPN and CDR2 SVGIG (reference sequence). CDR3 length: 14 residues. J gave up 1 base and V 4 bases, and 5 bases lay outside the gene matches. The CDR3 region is CAWTPGTGSYEQYF. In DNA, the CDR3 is TGTGCCTGGACCCCCGGGACAGGGTCCTACGAGCAGTACTTC.

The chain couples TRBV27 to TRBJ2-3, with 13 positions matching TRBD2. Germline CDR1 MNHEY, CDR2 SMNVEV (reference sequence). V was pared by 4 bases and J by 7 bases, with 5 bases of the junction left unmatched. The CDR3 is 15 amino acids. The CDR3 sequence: CASSSGLAGVYTQYF. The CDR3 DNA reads TGTGCCAGCAGTTCCGGACTAGCGGGGGTCTATACGCAGTATTTT.

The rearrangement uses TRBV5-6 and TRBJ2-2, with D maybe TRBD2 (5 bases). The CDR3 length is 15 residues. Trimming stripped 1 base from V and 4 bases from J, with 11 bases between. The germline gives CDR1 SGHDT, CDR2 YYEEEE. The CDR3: CASSLPAGITGELFF. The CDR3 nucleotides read TGTGCCAGCAGCTTGCCCGCCGGGATCACCGGGGAGCTGTTTTTT.

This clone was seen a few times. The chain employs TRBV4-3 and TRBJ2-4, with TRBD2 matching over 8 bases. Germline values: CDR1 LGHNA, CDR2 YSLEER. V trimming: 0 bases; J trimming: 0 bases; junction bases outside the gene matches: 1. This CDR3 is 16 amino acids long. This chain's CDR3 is CASSQDGGAAKNIQYF. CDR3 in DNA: TGCGCCAGCAGCCAAGACGGGGGGGCAGCCAAAAACATTCAGTACTTC.

The CDR3 spells CASSIDRGDEQYF. The CDR3 DNA is TGTGCCAGTAGTATAGACCGAGGTGACGAGCAGTACTTC. The chain joins TRBV19 to TRBJ2-7; no reliable D call. CDR1 LNHDA and CDR2 SQIVND come from the germline V gene (reference sequence). The germline V and J ends were trimmed by 0 bases and 5 bases, with 8 bases remaining between them. The CDR3 sequence is 13 residues long.

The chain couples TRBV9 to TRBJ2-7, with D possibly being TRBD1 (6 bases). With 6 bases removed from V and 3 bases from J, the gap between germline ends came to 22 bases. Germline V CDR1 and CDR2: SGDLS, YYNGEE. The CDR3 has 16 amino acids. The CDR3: CASTNTWGTSCYEQYF. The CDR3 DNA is TGTGCCAGCACCAATACCTGGGGGACATCTTGCTACGAGCAGTACTTC. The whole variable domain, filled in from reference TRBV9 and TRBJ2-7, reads DSGVTQTPKHLITATGQRVTLRCSPRSGDLSVYWYQQSLDQGLQFLIQYYNGEERAKGNILERFSAQQFPDLHSELNLSSLELGDSALYFCASTNTWGTSCYEQYFGPGTRLTVT.

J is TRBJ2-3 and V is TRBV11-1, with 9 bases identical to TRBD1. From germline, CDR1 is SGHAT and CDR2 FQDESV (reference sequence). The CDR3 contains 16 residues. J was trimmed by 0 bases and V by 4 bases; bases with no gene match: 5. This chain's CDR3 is CASSWGQGTSTDTQYF. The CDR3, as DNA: TGTGCCAGCAGCTGGGGACAGGGCACTAGCACAGATACGCAGTATTTT. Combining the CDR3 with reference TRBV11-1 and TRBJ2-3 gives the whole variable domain EAEVAQSPRYKITEKSQAVAFWCDPISGHATLYWYRQILGQGPELLVQFQDESVVDDSQLPKDRFSAERLKGVDSTLKIQPAELGDSAMYLCASSWGQGTSTDTQYFGPGTRLTVL.

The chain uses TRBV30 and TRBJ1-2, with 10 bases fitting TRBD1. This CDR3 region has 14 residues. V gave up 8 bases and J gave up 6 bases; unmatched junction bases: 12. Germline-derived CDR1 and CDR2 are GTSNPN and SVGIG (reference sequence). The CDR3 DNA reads TGTGCCGGGACCACAACCGGGACAGGGGATGGCTACACCTTC. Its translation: CAGTTTGTGDGYTF.

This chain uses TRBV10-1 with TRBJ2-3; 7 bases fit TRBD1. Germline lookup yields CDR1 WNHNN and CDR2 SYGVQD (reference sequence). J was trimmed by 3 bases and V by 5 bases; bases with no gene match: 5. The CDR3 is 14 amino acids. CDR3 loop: CASSSRDRTDTQYF. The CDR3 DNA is TGCGCCAGCAGTTCCCGGGACAGAACAGATACGCAGTATTTT.

CDR3 region: CASKGLAGGRSTDTQYF. The CDR3 nucleotides are TGCGCCTCCAAGGGACTAGCGGGGGGGCGGTCCACAGATACGCAGTATTTT. The chain couples TRBV5-1 to TRBJ2-3; 16 bases agree with TRBD2. The CDR3 is 17 amino acids. Germline CDR1 SGHRS, CDR2 YFSETQ. V was clipped by 10 bases and J by 2 bases; unmatched bases: 10. The variable domain in full, with the rest retrieved from reference TRBV5-1 and TRBJ2-3, is KAGVTQTPRYLIKTRGQQVTLSCSPISGHRSVSWYQQTPGQGLQFLFEYFSETQRNKGNFPGRFSGRQFSNSRSEMNVSTLELGDSALYLCASKGLAGGRSTDTQYFGPGTRLTVL.

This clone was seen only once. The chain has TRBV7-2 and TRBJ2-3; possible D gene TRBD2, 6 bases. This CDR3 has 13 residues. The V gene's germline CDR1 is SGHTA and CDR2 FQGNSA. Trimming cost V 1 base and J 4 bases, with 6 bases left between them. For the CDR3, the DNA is TGTGCCAGCAGCTTAGAGCGGGCAGATACGCAGTATTTT. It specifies CASSLERADTQYF.

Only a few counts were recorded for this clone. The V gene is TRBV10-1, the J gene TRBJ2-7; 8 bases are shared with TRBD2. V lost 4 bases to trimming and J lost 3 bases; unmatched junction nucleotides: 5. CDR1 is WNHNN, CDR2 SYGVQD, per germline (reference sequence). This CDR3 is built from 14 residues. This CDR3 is CASSVVSGGYEQYF. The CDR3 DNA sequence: TGCGCCAGCAGTGTAGTGAGCGGGGGCTACGAGCAGTACTTC.

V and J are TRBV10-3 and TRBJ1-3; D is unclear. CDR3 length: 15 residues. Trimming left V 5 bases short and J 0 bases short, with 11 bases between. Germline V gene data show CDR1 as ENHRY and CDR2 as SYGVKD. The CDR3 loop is CAISLDGSSGNTIYF. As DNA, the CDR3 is TGTGCCATCAGTCTCGACGGCTCCTCTGGAAACACCATATATTTT.

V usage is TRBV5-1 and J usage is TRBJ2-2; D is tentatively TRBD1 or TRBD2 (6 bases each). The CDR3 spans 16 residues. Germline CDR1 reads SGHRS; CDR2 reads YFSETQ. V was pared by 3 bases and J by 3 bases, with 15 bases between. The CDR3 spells CASSSEWGADTGELFF. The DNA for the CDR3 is TGCGCCAGCAGCTCCGAATGGGGGGCGGACACCGGGGAGCTGTTTTTT.

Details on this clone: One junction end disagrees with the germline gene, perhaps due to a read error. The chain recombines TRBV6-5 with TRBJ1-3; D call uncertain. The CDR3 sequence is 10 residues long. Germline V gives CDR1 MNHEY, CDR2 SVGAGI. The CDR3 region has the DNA TGTGCCAGCAGTGAAGGGCGGAAGGATTTT. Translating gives CASSEGRKDF.

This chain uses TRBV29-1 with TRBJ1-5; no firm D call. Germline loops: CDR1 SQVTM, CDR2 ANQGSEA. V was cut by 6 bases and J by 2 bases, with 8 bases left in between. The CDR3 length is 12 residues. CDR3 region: CSVGDGNQPQHF. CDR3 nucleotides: TGCAGCGTCGGCGATGGCAATCAGCCCCAGCATTTT.

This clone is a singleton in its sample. CDR3 sequence (DNA): TGTGCCAGCGGGACCTCACTTCCTACGCAGTATTTT. This gives the protein CASGTSLPTQYF. The V gene is TRBV21-1, the J gene TRBJ2-3. TRBV21-1 is a known pseudogene. The CDR3 is made up of 12 amino acids.

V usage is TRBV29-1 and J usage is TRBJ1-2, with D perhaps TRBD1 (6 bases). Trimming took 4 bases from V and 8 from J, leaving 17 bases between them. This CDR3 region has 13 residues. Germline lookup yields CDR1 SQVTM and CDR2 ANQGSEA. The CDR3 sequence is CSVGEQGHDGYTF. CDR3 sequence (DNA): TGCAGCGTTGGAGAACAGGGCCACGACGGCTACACCTTC.

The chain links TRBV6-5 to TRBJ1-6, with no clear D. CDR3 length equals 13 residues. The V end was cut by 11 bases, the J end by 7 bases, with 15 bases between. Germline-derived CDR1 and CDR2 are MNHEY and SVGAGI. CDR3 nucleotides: TGTGCCGCCACATACCAGACCAATTCACCCCTCCACTTT. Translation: CAATYQTNSPLHF.

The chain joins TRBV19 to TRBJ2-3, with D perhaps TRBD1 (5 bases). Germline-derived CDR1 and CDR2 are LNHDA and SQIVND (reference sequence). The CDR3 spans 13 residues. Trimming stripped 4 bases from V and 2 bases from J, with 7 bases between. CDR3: CASSTGITDTQYF. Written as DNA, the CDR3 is TGTGCCAGTAGTACAGGGATCACAGATACGCAGTATTTT.

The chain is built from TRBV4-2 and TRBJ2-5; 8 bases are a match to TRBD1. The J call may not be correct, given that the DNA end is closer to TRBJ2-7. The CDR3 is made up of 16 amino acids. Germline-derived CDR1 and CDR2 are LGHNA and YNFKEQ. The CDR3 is CASSQDPETGDHEQYF. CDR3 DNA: TGTGCCAGCAGCCAAGATCCGGAGACAGGGGACCACGAGCAGTACTTC.

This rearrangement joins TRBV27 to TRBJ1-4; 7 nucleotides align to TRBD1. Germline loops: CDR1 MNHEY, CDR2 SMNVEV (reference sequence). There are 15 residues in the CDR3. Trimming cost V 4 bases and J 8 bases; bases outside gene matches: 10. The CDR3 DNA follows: TGTGCCAGCAGTTCAGCAGGGGGTTCAGGAGAAAAACTGTTTTTT. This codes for CASSSAGGSGEKLFF.

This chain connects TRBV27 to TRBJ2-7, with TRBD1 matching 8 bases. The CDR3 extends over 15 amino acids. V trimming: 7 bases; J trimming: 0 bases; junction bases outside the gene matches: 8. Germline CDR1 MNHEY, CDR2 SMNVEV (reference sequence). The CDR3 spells CASTPRDRPSYEQYF. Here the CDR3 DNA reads TGTGCCAGCACCCCGAGGGACAGGCCCTCCTACGAGCAGTACTTC.

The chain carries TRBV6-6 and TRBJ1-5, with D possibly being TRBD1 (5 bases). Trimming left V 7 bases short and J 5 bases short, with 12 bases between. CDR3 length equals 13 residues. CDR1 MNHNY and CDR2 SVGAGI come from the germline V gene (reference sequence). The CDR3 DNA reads TGTGCCAGCAACGGGCAGGGCCATCAGCCCCAGCATTTT. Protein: CASNGQGHQPQHF.

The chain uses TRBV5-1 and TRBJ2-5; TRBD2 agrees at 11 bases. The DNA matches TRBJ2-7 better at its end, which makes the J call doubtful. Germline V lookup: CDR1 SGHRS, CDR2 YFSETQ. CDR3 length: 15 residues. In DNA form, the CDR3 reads TGCGCCAGCAGCTTAACTAGCGGGGGCTCCTACGAGCAGTACTTC. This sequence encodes CASSLTSGGSYEQYF.